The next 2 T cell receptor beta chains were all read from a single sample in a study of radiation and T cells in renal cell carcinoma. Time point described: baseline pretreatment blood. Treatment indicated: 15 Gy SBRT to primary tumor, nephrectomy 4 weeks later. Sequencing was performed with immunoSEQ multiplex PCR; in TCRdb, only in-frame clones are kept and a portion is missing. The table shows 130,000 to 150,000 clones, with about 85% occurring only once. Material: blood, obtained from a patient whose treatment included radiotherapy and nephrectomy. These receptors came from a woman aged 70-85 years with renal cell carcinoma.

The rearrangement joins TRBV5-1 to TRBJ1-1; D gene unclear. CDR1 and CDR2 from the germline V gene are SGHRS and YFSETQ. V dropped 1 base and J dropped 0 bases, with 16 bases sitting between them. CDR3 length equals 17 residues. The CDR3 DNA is TGCGCCAGCAGCTTGAGCCAACGATCTCTTATGAACACTGAAGCTTTCTTT. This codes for CASSLSQRSLMNTEAFF. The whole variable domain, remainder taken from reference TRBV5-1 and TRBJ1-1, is KAGVTQTPRYLIKTRGQQVTLSCSPISGHRSVSWYQQTPGQGLQFLFEYFSETQRNKGNFPGRFSGRQFSNSRSEMNVSTLELGDSALYLCASSLSQRSLMNTEAFFGQGTRLTVV.

CDR3: CASKTSGGVNTQYF. As DNA, the CDR3 is TGTGCCAGCAAGACTAGCGGGGGCGTGAATACGCAGTATTTT. The V call is TRBV7-2, the J call TRBJ2-3; 12 nucleotides agree with TRBD2. Germline V gene sequence: CDR1 SGHTA, CDR2 FQGNSA. V dropped 7 bases and J dropped 7; count of bases not matched to a gene: 6. This CDR3 has 14 amino acids.